This T cell receptor beta chain was recovered during a study of technical replicates of blood from a handful of donors. This CDR3 comprises 15 residues. The ends were cut back, 5 bases at V and 0 bases at J, with 8 bases in the middle. Per the germline V gene, CDR1 is PRHDT and CDR2 is FYEKMQ (reference sequence). Using immunoSEQ multiplex PCR, the repertoire was profiled, and TCRdb retains in-frame clones only, with some absent. There are tens of thousands of clones in the sample; just over 95% occur only once, and 0.3% to 0.35% lies in the top ten. The chain links TRBV13 to TRBJ2-6; D ambiguous. The TCR was taken from a human donor in good health. The sequencing sample was made of T cells isolated from PBMCs. CDR3 sequence reads: CASSPPPSGANVLTF. CDR3 DNA sequence: TGTGCCAGCAGCCCCCCTCCCTCTGGGGCCAACGTCCTGACTTTC.